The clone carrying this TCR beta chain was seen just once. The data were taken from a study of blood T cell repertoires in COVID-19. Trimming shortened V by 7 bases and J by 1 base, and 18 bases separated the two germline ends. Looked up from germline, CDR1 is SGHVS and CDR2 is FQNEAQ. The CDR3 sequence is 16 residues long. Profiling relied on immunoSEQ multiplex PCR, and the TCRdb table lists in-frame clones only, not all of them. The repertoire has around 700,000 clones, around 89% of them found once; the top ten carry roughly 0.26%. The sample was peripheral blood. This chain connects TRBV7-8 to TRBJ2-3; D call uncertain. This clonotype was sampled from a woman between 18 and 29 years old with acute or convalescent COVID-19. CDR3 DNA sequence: TGTGCCAGCACTAACACCCGTCCAGCGCGCACAGATACGCAGTATTTT. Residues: CASTNTRPARTDTQYF.